The rows below give T cell receptor beta chains drawn from one sample of a study of shared clonotypes between healthy human individuals. Sequencing used immunoSEQ multiplex PCR; TCRdb keeps in-frame clones, though not all of them. The repertoire includes roughly 2 million clones, 95% of them detected once, and 0.1% to 0.15% sits in the top ten. Sequenced input: naive CD4+ T cells sorted from blood. The receptors shown here come from a man between 18 and 29 years old in good health. The CDR3 runs from the conserved cysteine through the conserved F or W. The order of the fields is D gene, clone size, V gene, J gene, CDR3 protein, CDR3 DNA. A D gene is named only where the DNA matches it firmly. Some rows mark clone size as missing; the rest say once, few, many or name a class of expanded clone.

d_gene: NA; abundance: NA; v_gene: TRBV30; j_gene: TRBJ1-1; CDR3aa: CAWRSFGRVNTEAFF; CDR3nt: TGTGCCTGGAGGTCGTTCGGGAGGGTGAACACTGAAGCTTTCTTT
d_gene: NA; abundance: NA; v_gene: TRBV7-9; j_gene: TRBJ1-2; CDR3aa: CASSLGTANYGYTF; CDR3nt: TGTGCCAGCAGCTTAGGAACGGCCAACTATGGCTACACCTTC
d_gene: NA; abundance: NA; v_gene: TRBV2; j_gene: TRBJ1-1; CDR3aa: CASRPQRGNTEAFF; CDR3nt: TGTGCCAGCAGACCACAGAGAGGCAACACTGAAGCTTTCTTT
d_gene: TRBD2; abundance: NA; v_gene: TRBV5-1; j_gene: TRBJ2-1; CDR3aa: CASSPSGGAYNEQFF; CDR3nt: TGCGCCAGCAGCCCCAGCGGGGGAGCTTACAATGAGCAGTTCTTC
d_gene: NA; abundance: NA; v_gene: TRBV7-9; j_gene: TRBJ2-2; CDR3aa: CASSSQGAGNTGELFF; CDR3nt: TGTGCCAGCAGTTCACAGGGTGCGGGAAACACCGGGGAGCTGTTTTTT
d_gene: TRBD2; abundance: NA; v_gene: TRBV10-3; j_gene: TRBJ2-1; CDR3aa: CAISESMTSGIDNEQFF; CDR3nt: TGTGCCATCAGTGAGTCAATGACTAGCGGGATCGACAATGAGCAGTTCTTC
d_gene: TRBD2; abundance: NA; v_gene: TRBV6-6; j_gene: TRBJ2-1; CDR3aa: CATTLAGGTNEQFF; CDR3nt: TGTGCCACCACCCTAGCGGGAGGGACAAATGAGCAGTTCTTC
d_gene: NA; abundance: NA; v_gene: TRBV5-1; j_gene: TRBJ2-5; CDR3aa: CASSLSTRGEETQYF; CDR3nt: TGCGCCAGCAGCTTGTCCACGAGGGGAGAAGAGACCCAGTACTTC
d_gene: NA; abundance: NA; v_gene: TRBV5-1; j_gene: TRBJ1-2; CDR3aa: CASSLGTSSPYGYTF; CDR3nt: TGCGCCAGCAGCTTGGGGACATCCAGCCCCTATGGCTACACCTTC
d_gene: TRBD2; abundance: NA; v_gene: TRBV27; j_gene: TRBJ2-3; CDR3aa: CARRWGGLAFSSTDTQYF; CDR3nt: TGTGCCAGAAGATGGGGGGGACTAGCGTTTTCTAGCACAGATACGCAGTATTTT
d_gene: TRBD1; abundance: NA; v_gene: TRBV6-1; j_gene: TRBJ2-7; CDR3aa: CASSPRDRGSYEQYF; CDR3nt: TGTGCCAGCAGCCCCCGGGACAGGGGTTCCTACGAGCAGTACTTC
d_gene: NA; abundance: NA; v_gene: TRBV4-3; j_gene: TRBJ2-1; CDR3aa: CASSLRGSGSYNEQFF; CDR3nt: TGCGCCAGCAGCCTGCGTGGTAGCGGTTCCTACAATGAGCAGTTCTTC
d_gene: NA; abundance: NA; v_gene: TRBV5-4; j_gene: TRBJ2-7; CDR3aa: CASRERASYEQYF; CDR3nt: TGTGCCAGCAGGGAGCGGGCCTCCTACGAGCAGTACTTC
d_gene: NA; abundance: NA; v_gene: TRBV5-1; j_gene: TRBJ2-7; CDR3aa: CASSGAGISSYEQYF; CDR3nt: TGCGCCAGCAGCGGAGCAGGTATCTCCTCCTACGAGCAGTACTTC
d_gene: TRBD1; abundance: NA; v_gene: TRBV5-4; j_gene: TRBJ1-6; CDR3aa: CASSLSGQGYNSPLHF; CDR3nt: TGTGCCAGCAGCTTATCGGGACAGGGCTATAATTCACCCCTCCACTTT
d_gene: TRBD1; abundance: NA; v_gene: TRBV18; j_gene: TRBJ2-2; CDR3aa: CASSRGQGDTGELFF; CDR3nt: TGTGCCAGCTCCCGCGGACAGGGGGACACCGGGGAGCTGTTTTTT
d_gene: NA; abundance: NA; v_gene: TRBV28; j_gene: TRBJ1-2; CDR3aa: CASSLQGSGYTF; CDR3nt: TGTGCCAGCAGTTTACAGGGGAGCGGCTACACCTTC
d_gene: TRBD1; abundance: NA; v_gene: TRBV19; j_gene: TRBJ2-7; CDR3aa: CASSRTGLRYEQYF; CDR3nt: TGTGCCAGTAGTCGGACAGGGCTCCGCTACGAGCAGTACTTC
d_gene: NA; abundance: NA; v_gene: TRBV20-1; j_gene: TRBJ2-5; CDR3aa: CSATLQETQYF; CDR3nt: TGCAGTGCTACACTCCAAGAGACCCAGTACTTC
d_gene: NA; abundance: NA; v_gene: TRBV6-5; j_gene: TRBJ1-2; CDR3aa: CASSYIGQNYGYTF; CDR3nt: TGTGCCAGCAGTTACATCGGGCAGAACTATGGCTACACCTTC
d_gene: NA; abundance: NA; v_gene: TRBV7-6; j_gene: TRBJ1-2; CDR3aa: CASSPLPTDYRYGYTF; CDR3nt: TGTGCCAGCAGCCCCCTACCGACAGATTACCGCTATGGCTACACCTTC
d_gene: NA; abundance: NA; v_gene: TRBV7-9; j_gene: TRBJ1-2; CDR3aa: CASSFTGINNYGYTF; CDR3nt: TGTGCCAGCAGCTTCACAGGGATAAATAACTATGGCTACACCTTC
d_gene: NA; abundance: NA; v_gene: TRBV27; j_gene: TRBJ2-7; CDR3aa: CASSSKTHYEQYF; CDR3nt: TGTGCCAGCAGTTCAAAAACCCACTACGAGCAGTACTTC
d_gene: NA; abundance: once; v_gene: TRBV11-3; j_gene: TRBJ2-7; CDR3aa: CASSPEGTSTEQYF; CDR3nt: TGTGCCAGCAGCCCGGAAGGTACGTCAACCGAGCAGTACTTC
d_gene: NA; abundance: NA; v_gene: TRBV9; j_gene: TRBJ2-1; CDR3aa: CASSVRATPYNEQFF; CDR3nt: TGTGCCAGCAGCGTACGCGCTACCCCATACAATGAGCAGTTCTTC
d_gene: NA; abundance: NA; v_gene: TRBV5-6; j_gene: TRBJ1-5; CDR3aa: CASSLGGTKNQPQHF; CDR3nt: TGTGCCAGCAGCTTGGGCGGGACTAAGAATCAGCCCCAGCATTTT
d_gene: TRBD1; abundance: NA; v_gene: TRBV28; j_gene: TRBJ1-6; CDR3aa: CASSDSGTGGPIPLHF; CDR3nt: TGTGCCAGCAGTGATTCCGGTACAGGGGGCCCTATACCCCTCCACTTT
d_gene: TRBD2; abundance: NA; v_gene: TRBV29-1; j_gene: TRBJ2-1; CDR3aa: CSVRITGGSSYNEQFF; CDR3nt: TGCAGCGTACGAATTACGGGGGGGAGCTCCTACAATGAGCAGTTCTTC
d_gene: NA; abundance: NA; v_gene: TRBV5-6; j_gene: TRBJ2-5; CDR3aa: CASSLSETQYF; CDR3nt: TGTGCCAGCAGCTTGTCCGAGACCCAGTACTTC
d_gene: NA; abundance: once; v_gene: TRBV10-3; j_gene: TRBJ1-5; CDR3aa: CAISRGRGNQPQHF; CDR3nt: TGTGCCATCAGTAGAGGACGAGGCAATCAGCCCCAGCATTTT
d_gene: NA; abundance: NA; v_gene: TRBV5-6; j_gene: TRBJ1-1; CDR3aa: CASSPVSSTEAFF; CDR3nt: TGTGCCAGCAGCCCCGTAAGTAGCACTGAAGCTTTCTTT
d_gene: TRBD2; abundance: NA; v_gene: TRBV30; j_gene: TRBJ2-1; CDR3aa: CAWSASGRGSSYNEQFF; CDR3nt: TGTGCCTGGAGTGCCAGCGGGAGGGGGAGCTCCTACAATGAGCAGTTCTTC
d_gene: NA; abundance: NA; v_gene: TRBV6-5; j_gene: TRBJ2-4; CDR3aa: CASSSTHGTAGIQYF; CDR3nt: TGTGCCAGCAGTTCCACCCACGGGACAGCGGGCATTCAGTACTTC
d_gene: TRBD1; abundance: NA; v_gene: TRBV5-1; j_gene: TRBJ1-5; CDR3aa: CASSFNLGTGDDQPQHF; CDR3nt: TGCGCCAGCAGCTTTAACCTCGGGACAGGGGACGATCAGCCCCAGCATTTT
d_gene: NA; abundance: NA; v_gene: TRBV28; j_gene: TRBJ1-2; CDR3aa: CASSETRGYTF; CDR3nt: TGTGCCAGCAGCGAGACCCGTGGCTACACCTTC
d_gene: TRBD1; abundance: NA; v_gene: TRBV5-4; j_gene: TRBJ2-5; CDR3aa: CAAGTGGPQETQYF; CDR3nt: TGTGCCGCCGGGACAGGGGGGCCTCAAGAGACCCAGTACTTC
d_gene: NA; abundance: NA; v_gene: TRBV10-2; j_gene: TRBJ2-3; CDR3aa: CASATSRTTDYTQYF; CDR3nt: TGCGCCAGCGCTACAAGTCGTACCACTGACTATACGCAGTATTTT
d_gene: NA; abundance: NA; v_gene: TRBV11-2; j_gene: TRBJ1-1; CDR3aa: CASSSRDPRTNTEAFF; CDR3nt: TGTGCCAGCAGCTCACGGGACCCAAGAACAAACACTGAAGCTTTCTTT
d_gene: TRBD1; abundance: NA; v_gene: TRBV5-1; j_gene: TRBJ1-4; CDR3aa: CASREGDSVLEKLFF; CDR3nt: TGCGCCAGCAGAGAAGGGGACAGCGTCCTAGAAAAACTGTTTTTT
d_gene: NA; abundance: NA; v_gene: TRBV18; j_gene: TRBJ1-4; CDR3aa: CASSADGSTNEKLFF; CDR3nt: TGTGCCAGCTCAGCGGACGGATCAACTAATGAAAAACTGTTTTTT
d_gene: NA; abundance: NA; v_gene: TRBV5-1; j_gene: TRBJ2-1; CDR3aa: CASSLVSISYNEQFF; CDR3nt: TGCGCCAGCAGCTTGGTTTCTATCTCCTACAATGAGCAGTTCTTC
d_gene: TRBD2; abundance: NA; v_gene: TRBV10-3; j_gene: TRBJ2-7; CDR3aa: CAIMVGLAGGMAYEQYF; CDR3nt: TGTGCCATCATGGTGGGACTAGCGGGAGGGATGGCCTACGAGCAGTACTTC